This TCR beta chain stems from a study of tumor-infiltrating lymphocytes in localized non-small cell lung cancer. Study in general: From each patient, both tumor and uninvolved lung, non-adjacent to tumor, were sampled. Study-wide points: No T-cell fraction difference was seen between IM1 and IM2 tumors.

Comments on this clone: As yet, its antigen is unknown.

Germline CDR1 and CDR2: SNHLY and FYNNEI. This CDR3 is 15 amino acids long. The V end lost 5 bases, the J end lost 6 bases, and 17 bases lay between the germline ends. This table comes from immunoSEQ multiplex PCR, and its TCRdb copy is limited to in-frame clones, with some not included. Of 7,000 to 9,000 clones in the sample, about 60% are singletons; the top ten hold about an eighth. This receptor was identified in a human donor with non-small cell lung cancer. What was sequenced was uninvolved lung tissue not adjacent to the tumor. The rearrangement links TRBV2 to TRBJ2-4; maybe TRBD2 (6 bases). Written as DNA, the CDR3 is TGTGCCAGCAGTACCTCCACGGGGGTGGGAAACATTCAGTACTTC. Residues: CASSTSTGVGNIQYF.